The 8 T cell receptor beta chains presented below share a single source sample, sequenced in a study of T cells in women clearing cervical HPV infection. Assay: immunoSEQ multiplex PCR; the TCRdb copy retains only in-frame clones and omits some. This table lists 25,000 to 35,000 clones. The sequenced sample consisted of blood buffy coat. The receptors derive from a woman aged 18-69 years with a cervical HPV16 infection that either progressed to CIN3+ or cleared (not recorded which).

Comment on this clone: The read terminates 3 residues ahead of where the CDR3 ends, so the germline J gene completes it. The gene calls are TRBV7-6 and TRBJ2-7, with D perhaps matching TRBD2 (5 bases). From germline, CDR1 is SGHVS and CDR2 FNYEAQ. The length of the CDR3 is 13 residues. V was trimmed by 5 bases and J by 3 bases, leaving 11 bases between them. The sequenced CDR3 bases are TGTGCCAGCAGCCCGACGGGGAACTACGAG. Its translation is CASSPTGNYE. The entire CDR3 reads CASSPTGNYEQYF.

On this clone: The CDR3 extends 3 residues past the end of the read, so its final part is completed from the germline J gene. The genes are TRBV30 and TRBJ1-6, with 7 positions matching TRBD1. The CDR3 has 14 residues. Looked up from germline, CDR1 is GTSNPN and CDR2 is SVGIG (reference sequence). With 2 bases clipped from V and 7 bases from J, the junction kept 5 bases outside the gene matches. The sequenced part of the CDR3 DNA is TGTGCCTGGAGTCAACAGGGGTGGAATTCACCC. Encoded protein: CAWSQQGWNSP. From start to end, the CDR3 is CAWSQQGWNSPLHF.

Points on this clone: The read ends 3 residues before the CDR3 terminus; that terminus is restored from the germline J gene. V and J are TRBV2 and TRBJ1-1; D not certain. Trimming took 5 bases from V and 4 from J, leaving 20 bases between them. The CDR3 loop spans 16 amino acids. Germline assignment: CDR1 SNHLY and CDR2 FYNNEI. CDR3 DNA, as far as it was read: TGTGCCAGCAGTTTATTAGACATTGGAACGAGCACTGAA. Residues: CASSLLDIGTSTE. The whole CDR3 region reads CASSLLDIGTSTEAFF.

With regard to this clone: Read coverage stops 3 residues before the CDR3 terminus; the germline J gene supplies the remainder. This chain uses TRBV4-1 with TRBJ1-3; D perhaps matches TRBD1 (5 bases). V was trimmed by 6 bases and J by 3 bases, leaving 12 bases between them. Looked up from germline, CDR1 is MGHRA and CDR2 is YSYEKL. The CDR3 contains 14 residues. CDR3 sequence: CASSLQGLGNTIYF. Partial CDR3 DNA: TGCGCCAGCAGTCTTCAGGGTCTTGGAAACACC.

About this clone: The read ends 3 residues shy of where the CDR3 ends; the end is completed using the germline J gene. V and J are TRBV2 and TRBJ1-2; tentative D call: TRBD1 (5 bases). CDR1 and CDR2 (germline): SNHLY, FYNNEI. This CDR3 contains 13 residues. With 4 bases removed from V and 4 bases from J, the gap between germline ends came to 10 bases. The CDR3 loop is CASSAQGSYGYTF. Partial CDR3 DNA: TGTGCCAGCAGTGCGCAGGGTAGCTATGGC.

As to this clone: Coverage ceases 3 residues before the CDR3 finishes, and the germline J gene fills in the end. This rearrangement joins TRBV19 to TRBJ1-2; D remains unclear. From germline, CDR1 is LNHDA and CDR2 SQIVND (reference sequence). The CDR3 extends over 12 amino acids. Here the CDR3 reads CASSRAEDTYTF. The sequenced CDR3 bases are TGTGCCAGTAGTCGAGCCGAAGATACC.

In the case of this clone: The DNA ends 3 residues before the CDR3 does, and the rest of the CDR3 is filled in from the germline J gene. The chain couples TRBV6-2 or TRBV6-3 to TRBJ2-1; D perhaps matches TRBD1 (6 bases). CDR1 MNHEY and CDR2 SVGEGT come from the germline V gene. There are 16 residues in the CDR3. V lost 5 bases, J lost 9 bases, and 23 bases lay in between. Incomplete CDR3 DNA: TGTGCCAGCAGTCCCTTGGGGAAGGGGGATGGGGGTGAG. This gives the protein CASSPLGKGDGGE. From start to end, the CDR3 is CASSPLGKGDGGEQFF.

Turning to this clone: The read finishes 3 residues shy of the CDR3 end, and the germline J gene is used to complete it. The chain carries TRBV12-5 and TRBJ2-1; a weak D match, TRBD2 (6 bases). Between the trimmed V and J ends, which lost 1 base and 2 bases, there was a span of 6 bases. Per germline, CDR1 LGHNT and CDR2 FRNRAP. CDR3 length: 14 residues. The CDR3 spells CASGLAGAYNEQFF. The CDR3 bases that were read are TGTGCTAGTGGTTTGGCGGGGGCCTACAATGAG.